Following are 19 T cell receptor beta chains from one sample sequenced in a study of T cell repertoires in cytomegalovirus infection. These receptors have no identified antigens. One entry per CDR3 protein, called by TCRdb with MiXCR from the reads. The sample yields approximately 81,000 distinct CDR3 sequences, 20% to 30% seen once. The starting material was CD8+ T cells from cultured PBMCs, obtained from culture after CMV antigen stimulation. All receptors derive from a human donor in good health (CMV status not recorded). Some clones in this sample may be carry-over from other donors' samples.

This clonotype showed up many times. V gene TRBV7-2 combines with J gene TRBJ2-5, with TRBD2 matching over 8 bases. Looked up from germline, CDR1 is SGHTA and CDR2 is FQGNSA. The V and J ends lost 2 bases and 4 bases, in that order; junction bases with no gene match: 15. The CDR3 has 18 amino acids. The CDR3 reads CASSLISVGTRWRETQYF. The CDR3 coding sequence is TGTGCCAGCAGCTTAATCTCAGTAGGGACTAGGTGGCGAGAGACCCAGTACTTC.

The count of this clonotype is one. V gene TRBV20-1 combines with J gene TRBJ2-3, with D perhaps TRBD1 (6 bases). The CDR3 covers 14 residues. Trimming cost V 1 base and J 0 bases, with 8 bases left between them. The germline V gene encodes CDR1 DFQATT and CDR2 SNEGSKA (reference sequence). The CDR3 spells CSARGQDSTDTQYF. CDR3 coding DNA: TGCAGTGCTAGAGGACAGGATAGCACAGATACGCAGTATTTT.

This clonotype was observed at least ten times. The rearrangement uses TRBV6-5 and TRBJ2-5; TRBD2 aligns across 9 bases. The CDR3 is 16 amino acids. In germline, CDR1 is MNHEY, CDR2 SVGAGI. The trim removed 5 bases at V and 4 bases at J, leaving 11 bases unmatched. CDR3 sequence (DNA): TGTGCCAGCAGTACCTGGACTAGCGAAAAGGGAGAGACCCAGTACTTC. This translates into CASSTWTSEKGETQYF.

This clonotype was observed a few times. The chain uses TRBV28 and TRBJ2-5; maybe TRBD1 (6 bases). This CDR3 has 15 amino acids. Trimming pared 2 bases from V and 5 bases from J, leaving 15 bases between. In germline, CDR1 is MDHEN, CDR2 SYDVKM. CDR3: CASSLSPQGSETQYF. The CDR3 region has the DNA TGTGCCAGCAGTTTAAGCCCACAGGGTTCGGAGACCCAGTACTTC.

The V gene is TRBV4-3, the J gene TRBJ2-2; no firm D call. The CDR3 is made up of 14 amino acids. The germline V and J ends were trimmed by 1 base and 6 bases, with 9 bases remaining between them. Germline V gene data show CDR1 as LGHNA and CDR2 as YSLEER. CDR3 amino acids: CASSQVPPAGELFF. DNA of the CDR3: TGCGCCAGCAGCCAAGTCCCTCCGGCCGGGGAGCTGTTTTTT.

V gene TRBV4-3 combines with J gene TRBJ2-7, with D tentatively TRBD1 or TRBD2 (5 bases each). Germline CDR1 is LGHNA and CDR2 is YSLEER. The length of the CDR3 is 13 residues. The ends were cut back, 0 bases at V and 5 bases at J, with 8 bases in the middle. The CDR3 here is CASSQDLGDEQYF. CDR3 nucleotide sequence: TGCGCCAGCAGCCAAGATCTGGGGGACGAGCAGTACTTC.

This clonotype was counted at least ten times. For the CDR3, the DNA is TGTGCCAGCAGCTTAGACAGGGGAAGCTCTGGGGCCAACGTCCTGACTTTC. Encoded protein: CASSLDRGSSGANVLTF. The V and J genes are TRBV7-9 and TRBJ2-6; TRBD1 matches 7 bases. Trimming at V came to 1 base and at J to 0 bases, leaving 3 bases not matched to a gene. The germline V gene encodes CDR1 SEHNR and CDR2 FQNEAQ (reference sequence). This CDR3 spans 17 amino acids.

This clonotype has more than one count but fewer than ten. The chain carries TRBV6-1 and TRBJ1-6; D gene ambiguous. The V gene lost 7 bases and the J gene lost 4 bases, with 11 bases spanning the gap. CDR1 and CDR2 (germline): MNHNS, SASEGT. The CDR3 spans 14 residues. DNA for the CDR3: TGTGCCAGCACCAACTGGAAGTATAATTCACCCCTCCACTTT. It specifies CASTNWKYNSPLHF.

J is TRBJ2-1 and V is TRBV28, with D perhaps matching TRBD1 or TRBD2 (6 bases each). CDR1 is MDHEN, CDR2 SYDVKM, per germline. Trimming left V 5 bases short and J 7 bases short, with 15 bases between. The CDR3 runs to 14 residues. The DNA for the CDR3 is TGTGCCAGCAGTCGAGGGGGGCGGAGGAATGAGCAGTTCTTC. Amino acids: CASSRGGRRNEQFF.

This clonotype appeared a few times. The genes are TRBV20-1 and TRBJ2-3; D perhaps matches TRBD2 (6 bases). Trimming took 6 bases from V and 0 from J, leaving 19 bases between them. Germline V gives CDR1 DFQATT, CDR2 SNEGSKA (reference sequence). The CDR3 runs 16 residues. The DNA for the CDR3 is TGCAGTGCCCATCCAGAAGTAGCGGATAGCACAGATACGCAGTATTTT. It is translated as CSAHPEVADSTDTQYF.

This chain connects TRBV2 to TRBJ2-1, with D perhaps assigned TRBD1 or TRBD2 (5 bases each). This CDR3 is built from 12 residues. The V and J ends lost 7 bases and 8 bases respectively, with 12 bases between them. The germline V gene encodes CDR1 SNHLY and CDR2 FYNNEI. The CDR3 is CASKPRGDEQFF. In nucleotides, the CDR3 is TGTGCCAGCAAGCCGAGGGGCGATGAGCAGTTCTTC.

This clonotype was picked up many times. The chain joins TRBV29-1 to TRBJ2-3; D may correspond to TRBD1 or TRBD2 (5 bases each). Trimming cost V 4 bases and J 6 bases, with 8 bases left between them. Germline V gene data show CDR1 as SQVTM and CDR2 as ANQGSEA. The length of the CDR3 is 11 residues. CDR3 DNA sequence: TGCAGCGTTGGAGGGGCGGATACGCAGTATTTT. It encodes CSVGGADTQYF.

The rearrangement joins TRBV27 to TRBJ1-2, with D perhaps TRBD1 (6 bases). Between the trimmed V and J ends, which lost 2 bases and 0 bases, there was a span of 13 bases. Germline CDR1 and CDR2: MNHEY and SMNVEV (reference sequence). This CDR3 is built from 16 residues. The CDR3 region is CASSLRARGSNYGYTF. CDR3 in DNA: TGTGCCAGCAGTTTACGGGCCAGGGGATCTAACTATGGCTACACCTTC.

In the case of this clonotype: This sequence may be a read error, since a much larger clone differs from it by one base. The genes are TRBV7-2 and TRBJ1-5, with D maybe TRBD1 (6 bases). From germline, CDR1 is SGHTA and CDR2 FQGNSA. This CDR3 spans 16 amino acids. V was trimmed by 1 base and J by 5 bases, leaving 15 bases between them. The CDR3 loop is CASSLVRGWLHQPQHF. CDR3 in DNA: TGTGCCAGCAGCTTAGTTAGGGGGTGGCTTCATCAGCCCCAGCATTTT.

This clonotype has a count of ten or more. Written as DNA, the CDR3 is TGTGCCAGCAGCTTACTAGGAGGACAGGGGGCGCTTAACACCGGGGAGCTGTTTTTT. Protein: CASSLLGGQGALNTGELFF. The V call is TRBV7-6, the J call TRBJ2-2; 11 positions agree with TRBD1. Per the germline V gene, CDR1 is SGHVS and CDR2 is FNYEAQ. The J segment lost 2 bases and the V segment lost 2 bases, leaving 10 bases of the junction unmatched. The CDR3 runs to 19 residues. Filled out from reference TRBV7-6 and TRBJ2-2, the complete variable domain reads GAGVSQSPRYKVTKRGQDVALRCDPISGHVSLYWYRQALGQGPEFLTYFNYEAQQDKSGLPNDRFSAERPEGSISTLTIQRTEQRDSAMYRCASSLLGGQGALNTGELFFGEGSRLTVL.

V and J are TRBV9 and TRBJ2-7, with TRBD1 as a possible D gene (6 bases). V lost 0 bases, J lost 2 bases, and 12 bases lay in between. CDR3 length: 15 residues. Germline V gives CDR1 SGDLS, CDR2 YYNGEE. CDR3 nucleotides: TGTGCCAGCAGCGTAGCTTCGGACAGCACCTACGAGCAGTACTTC. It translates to CASSVASDSTYEQYF.

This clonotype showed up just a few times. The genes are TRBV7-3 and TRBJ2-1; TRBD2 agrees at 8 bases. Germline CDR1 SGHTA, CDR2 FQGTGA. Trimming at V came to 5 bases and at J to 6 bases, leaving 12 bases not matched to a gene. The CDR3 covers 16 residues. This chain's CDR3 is CASSGGVGGAINEQFF. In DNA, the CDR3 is TGTGCCAGCAGCGGGGGGGTCGGGGGGGCGATCAATGAGCAGTTCTTC.

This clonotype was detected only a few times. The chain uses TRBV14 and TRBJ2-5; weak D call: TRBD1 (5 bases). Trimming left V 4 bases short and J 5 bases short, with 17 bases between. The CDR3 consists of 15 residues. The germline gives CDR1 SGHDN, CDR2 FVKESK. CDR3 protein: CASSPRWGLGETQYF. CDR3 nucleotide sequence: TGTGCCAGCAGCCCTAGGTGGGGCCTTGGGGAGACCCAGTACTTC.

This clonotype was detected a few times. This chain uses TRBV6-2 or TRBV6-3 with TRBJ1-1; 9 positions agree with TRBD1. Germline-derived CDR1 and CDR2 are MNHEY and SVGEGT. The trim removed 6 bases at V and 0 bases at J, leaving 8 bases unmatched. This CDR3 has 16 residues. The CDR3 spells CASRRPGTGMNTEAFF. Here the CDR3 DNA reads TGTGCCAGCAGACGTCCCGGGACAGGGATGAACACTGAAGCTTTCTTT.